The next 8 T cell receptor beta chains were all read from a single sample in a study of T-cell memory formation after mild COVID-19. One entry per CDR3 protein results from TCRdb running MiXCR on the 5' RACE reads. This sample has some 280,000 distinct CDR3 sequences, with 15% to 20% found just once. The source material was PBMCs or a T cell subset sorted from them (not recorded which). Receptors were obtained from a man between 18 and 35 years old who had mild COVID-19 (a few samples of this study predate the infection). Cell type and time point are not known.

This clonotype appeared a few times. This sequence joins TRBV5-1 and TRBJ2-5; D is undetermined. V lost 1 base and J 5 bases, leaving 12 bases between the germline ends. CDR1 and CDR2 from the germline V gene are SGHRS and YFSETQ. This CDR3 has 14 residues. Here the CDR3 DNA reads TGCGCCAGCAGCTTGTATGGGGTAGGGGAGACCCAGTACTTC. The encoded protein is CASSLYGVGETQYF. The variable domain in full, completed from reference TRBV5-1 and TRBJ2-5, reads KAGVTQTPRYLIKTRGQQVTLSCSPISGHRSVSWYQQTPGQGLQFLFEYFSETQRNKGNFPGRFSGRQFSNSRSEMNVSTLELGDSALYLCASSLYGVGETQYFGPGTRLLVL.

For the CDR3, the DNA is TGCAGTGCTAGAGCAGTTTACGAGCAGTACTTC. This translates into CSARAVYEQYF. This sequence joins TRBV20-1 and TRBJ2-7; D is ambiguous. The germline V and J ends were trimmed by 1 base and 4 bases, with 5 bases remaining between them. The CDR3 runs 11 residues. Looked up from germline, CDR1 is DFQATT and CDR2 is SNEGSKA (reference sequence).

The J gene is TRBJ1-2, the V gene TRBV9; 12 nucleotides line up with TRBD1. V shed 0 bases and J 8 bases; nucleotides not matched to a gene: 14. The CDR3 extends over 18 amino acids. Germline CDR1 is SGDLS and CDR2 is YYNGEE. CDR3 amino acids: CASSVDGTGGVFGRGYTF. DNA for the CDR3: TGTGCCAGCAGCGTAGACGGGACAGGGGGCGTGTTCGGGCGCGGCTACACCTTC.

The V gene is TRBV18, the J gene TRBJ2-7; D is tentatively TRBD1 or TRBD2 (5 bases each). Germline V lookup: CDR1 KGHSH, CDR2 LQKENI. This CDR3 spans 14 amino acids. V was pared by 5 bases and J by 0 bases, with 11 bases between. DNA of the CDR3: TGTGCCAGCTCAAGTAATGGGGGCTCCTACGAGCAGTACTTC. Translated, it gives CASSSNGGSYEQYF.

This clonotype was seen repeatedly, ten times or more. The CDR3 loop is CASKPDPTNEKLFF. The CDR3 bases are TGCGCCAGCAAACCGGACCCAACTAATGAAAAACTGTTTTTT. This chain joins TRBV5-1 and TRBJ1-4; D uncertain. This CDR3 contains 14 residues. Germline V gene data show CDR1 as SGHRS and CDR2 as YFSETQ. Between the trimmed V and J ends, which lost 6 bases and 0 bases, there was a span of 9 bases.

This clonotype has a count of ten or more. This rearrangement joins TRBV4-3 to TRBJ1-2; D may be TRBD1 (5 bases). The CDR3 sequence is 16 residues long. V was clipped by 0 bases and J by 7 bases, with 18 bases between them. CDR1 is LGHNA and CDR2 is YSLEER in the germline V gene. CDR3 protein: CASSQDSWAGTRGYTF. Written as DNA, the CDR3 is TGCGCCAGCAGCCAAGATAGCTGGGCAGGGACTCGTGGCTACACCTTC.

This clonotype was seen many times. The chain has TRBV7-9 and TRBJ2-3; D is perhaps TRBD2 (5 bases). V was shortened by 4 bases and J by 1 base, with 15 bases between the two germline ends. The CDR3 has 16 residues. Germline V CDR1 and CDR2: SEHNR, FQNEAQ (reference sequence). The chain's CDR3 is CASSSEEPPRTDTQYF. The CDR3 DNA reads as TGTGCCAGCAGCTCGGAGGAGCCTCCCCGCACAGATACGCAGTATTTT.

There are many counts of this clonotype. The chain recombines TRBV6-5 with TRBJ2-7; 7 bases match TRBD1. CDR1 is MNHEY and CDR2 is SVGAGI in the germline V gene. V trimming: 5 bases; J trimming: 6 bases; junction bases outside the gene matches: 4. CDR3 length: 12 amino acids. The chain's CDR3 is CASSPGQSEQYF. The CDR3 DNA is TGTGCCAGCAGTCCGGGACAGAGCGAGCAGTACTTC.